This TCR beta chain was captured in a study of blood T cell repertoires in COVID-19. TCRdb's table, derived via immunoSEQ multiplex PCR, lists solely in-frame clones and lacks some. The sample lists 200,000 to 250,000 clones; 75% to 85% were seen once. Germline V gene lookup returns CDR1 LGHDT and CDR2 YNNKEL (reference sequence). V shed 4 bases and J 7 bases; nucleotides not matched to a gene: 10. The CDR3 consists of 16 residues. The sequence came from a middle-aged woman with acute COVID-19. Sequencing used PBMCs or T cells enriched from blood (not recorded which). The chain recombines TRBV3-1 (or the pseudogene TRBV3-2) with TRBJ2-1; TRBD2 aligns across 10 bases. CDR3 in DNA: TGTGCCAGCAGCCTACGGAGCGGGGGGGCCCAAAATGAGCAGTTCTTC. Amino acids: CASSLRSGGAQNEQFF.